The T cell receptor beta chain described here comes from a study of sequential checkpoint blockade in melanoma. Study as a whole: Patients were randomized 1:1 to nivolumab-then-ipilimumab or ipilimumab-then-nivolumab first-line. Maintenance nivolumab came after either treatment sequence.

The repertoire was sequenced with immunoSEQ multiplex PCR; TCRdb's copy has only in-frame clones and lacks some. The sample contains around 40,000 clones, roughly 90% of which appear only once. This clone appeared once. As to treatment: randomized to nivolumab then ipilimumab (arm A) or the reverse (arm B). PBMC sorting kept live CD3+CD8+ cells without CD19 or CD56. The CDR3 totals 16 residues. The junction had 5 bases not matched to a gene; V was cut back by 0 bases and J by 3 bases. Germline lookup yields CDR1 SGHTA and CDR2 FQGTGA. The sequence derives from a human donor with melanoma. Sequencing used CD8+ T cells sorted from blood (inferred from file names), obtained from a patient given nivolumab and ipilimumab in sequence. The V and J genes are TRBV7-3 and TRBJ2-3, with 8 bases lining up with TRBD1. The CDR3 coding sequence is TGTGCCAGCAGCTTAACGAAGGACAGGGTTACAGATACGCAGTATTTT. This translates into CASSLTKDRVTDTQYF. Variable domain in full (rest from reference TRBV7-3 and TRBJ2-3): GAGVSQTPSNKVTEKGKYVELRCDPISGHTALYWYRQSLGQGPEFLIYFQGTGAADDSGLPNDRFFAVRPEGSVSTLKIQRTERGDSAVYLCASSLTKDRVTDTQYFGPGTRLTVL.